These T cell receptor beta chains were read from a single sample in a study of tumor and adjacent non-tumor tissue in lung cancer. Using its own MiXCR run on the multiplex PCR reads, TCRdb lists one record per CDR3 protein. The table lists approximately 120,000 distinct CDR3 sequences, 66% of them singletons, with 13% in the top ten. Sequenced: lung tumor tissue. The receptor source for this set is a man aged 30 to 45 with non-small cell lung cancer. The CDR3 runs from the conserved cysteine through the conserved F or W. D genes are given only for firm matches. The size field is filled for only some rows; it gives once, few, many or a size class.

v_gene	abundance	d_gene	j_gene	CDR3nt	CDR3aa
TRBV6-5	.	.	TRBJ2-7	TGTGCTAGTAGTTACTCCCCCCAGGGGTCCGAGAAGTACTTC	CASSYSPQGSEKYF
TRBV15	.	.	TRBJ2-7	TGTGCCACCAGCCTTAGCGAGTACTACGAGCAGTACTTC	CATSLSEYYEQYF
TRBV5-6	many	TRBD1	TRBJ1-5	TGTGCCAGCAGCTTGAGGACAGGGGGCGGTCAGCCCCAGCATTTT	CASSLRTGGGQPQHF
TRBV5-1	.	TRBD2	TRBJ2-3	TGCGCCAGCAGCCAACTAGCGGACACAGATACGCAGTATTTT	CASSQLADTDTQYF
TRBV5-4	once	TRBD1	TRBJ2-2	TGTGCCAGCAGTTCGACGCTCCCAGGGGGCAGGGAGCTGTTTTTT	CASSSTLPGGRELFF
TRBV13	.	TRBD1	TRBJ1-1	TGTGCCAGCAGCAGAGGGGACAGAGCGAACATTGAAGCTTTCTTT	CASSRGDRANIEAFF
TRBV5-6	.	.	TRBJ2-7	TGTGCCAGCAGCTTGGCCTGGCCCGAGGCCAGTCCGTCCTACGAGCAGTACTTC	CASSLAWPEASPSYEQYF
TRBV2	.	TRBD1	TRBJ1-1	TGTGCCAGCAGCCCCGGGAGAGGGGGCGGCACTGAAGCTATCTTT	CASSPGRGGGTEAIF
TRBV6-5	many	TRBD1	TRBJ2-7	TGTGCCAGCAGTTACTCGAGGACAGGGGGCCACTACGAGCAGTACTTC	CASSYSRTGGHYEQYF
TRBV11-1	.	TRBD2	TRBJ2-1	TGTGCCATCAGCGCACAAGGGCGGGAGGGCCACTATGAGCAGTTCTTC	CAISAQGREGHYEQFF
TRBV5-4	many	.	TRBJ2-1	TGTGCCAGCAGCTTGGGACGGGACCCCTACAATGAGCAGTTCTTC	CASSLGRDPYNEQFF
TRBV20-1	.	.	TRBJ2-1	TGCAGTGTGAAGGGCGGGGCCAACAATGAGCAGTTATTC	CSVKGGANNEQLF
TRBV4-1	.	.	TRBJ1-4	TGCGCCAGCAGCCAAGCTGGAAAACTGTTTTTT	CASSQAGKLFF
TRBV11-3	many	TRBD1	TRBJ1-1	TGTGCCAGCAGCGCGTATGGACAGGGGGCGCGGGACACTGAAGCTTTCTTT	CASSAYGQGARDTEAFF
TRBV4-1	few	TRBD2	TRBJ2-7	TGCGCCAGCAGCCAAGATCCGGGGGGGGGCACCTACGAGCAGTACTTC	CASSQDPGGGTYEQYF
TRBV7-9	.	TRBD1	TRBJ2-7	TGTGCCAGCAGCTCTCCAGGGGGCAGGACATACGAGGAGTACTTC	CASSSPGGRTYEEYF
TRBV2	.	.	TRBJ2-5	TGTGCCAGCAGTGAAGCGTTGAGTAGCAAGCAGACCCAGTACTTC	CASSEALSSKQTQYF
TRBV30	.	TRBD2	TRBJ2-1	TGTGTCTGGAGTGACCAACCCTTGACTAGCGGGAGGGCCTTAGGCAATGAGCAGTTCTTC	CVWSDQPLTSGRALGNEQFF
TRBV7-8	.	.	TRBJ1-1	TGTACCAGCAGCCTTATTAATGAAGCTTTCTTT	CTSSLINEAFF
TRBV11-2	.	.	TRBJ1-4	TGTACCAGCAGCTTAGTGGTGGGGAAACTGTTTTTT	CTSSLVVGKLFF
TRBV20-1	many	.	TRBJ1-1	TGCAGTGCTAGAGGAAGGCCTGAAGCTTTCTTT	CSARGRPEAFF
TRBV6-2/TRBV6-3	many	.	TRBJ2-7	TGTGCCAGCAGTTACACCGGGCCCGCCTACGAGCAGTACTTC	CASSYTGPAYEQYF
TRBV12-3/TRBV12-4	few	TRBD2	TRBJ2-5	TGTGCCAGCAGCCTCACTAGCGGGGGGGTAAAGACCCAGTACTTC	CASSLTSGGVKTQYF
TRBV14	once	.	TRBJ2-7	TGTGCCAGCAGCTCCGGCGCAGCGTACTCCTACGAGCAGTACTTC	CASSSGAAYSYEQYF
TRBV4-2	few	.	TRBJ2-3	TGTGCCAGCAGCCCCTCACCGCTCCTACCGGGCATAGATACGCAGTATTTT	CASSPSPLLPGIDTQYF
TRBV20-1	many	.	TRBJ2-3	TGCAGTGCTCCTAAGGGGGGGCATGCAGATACGCAGTATTTT	CSAPKGGHADTQYF
TRBV6-2/TRBV6-3	.	.	TRBJ2-7	TGTGCCAGCAGTTTCATCACTGAAACCTACGAGCAGTACTTC	CASSFITETYEQYF
TRBV4-2	many	TRBD2	TRBJ2-6	TGTGCCAGCAGCCAAGATCCCCGACTAGCGGGGTCTGGGGCCAACGTCCTGACTTTC	CASSQDPRLAGSGANVLTF
TRBV29-1	.	TRBD2	TRBJ2-7	TGCAGGGCGGGCCTAGCGGGAGGGGAGCAGTACTTC	CRAGLAGGEQYF
TRBV29-1	once	.	TRBJ1-1	TGCAGCGTTGAAGATAAGGGGGTGAGCACCGAAGCTTTCTTT	CSVEDKGVSTEAFF
TRBV6-5	.	.	TRBJ2-1	TGTGCCAGCAGGTCGGAAAGGAGGAACTCCTACAATGAGCAGTTCTTC	CASRSERRNSYNEQFF
TRBV6-6	.	.	TRBJ2-5	TGTGTCCGCACTGACCCCCGGAGGGGTGAGACCCAGTACTTC	CVRTDPRRGETQYF
TRBV6-5	.	TRBD1	TRBJ1-5	TGTGTCAGCAGTTCGTCGGGACAGGGGGCTTCTCGCAATCAGCCCAAGCATTTT	CVSSSSGQGASRNQPKHF
TRBV11-2	.	.	TRBJ1-1	TGTGCCAGCAGCCTGTTTTCCTTGGACACTGAAATTTTCTTT	CASSLFSLDTEIFF
TRBV6-5	many	.	TRBJ1-2	TGTGCCAGCAGTTACCGCGACAGCACCAATGGCTACACCTTC	CASSYRDSTNGYTF
TRBV6-5	.	.	TRBJ1-2	TGTGCCAGCAGGTCATCGGGCAGCGACTATGGCTACACCTTC	CASRSSGSDYGYTF
TRBV20-1	once	.	TRBJ2-7	TGCAGTGCCCCCCGTGGCGGAGAAGCCTACGAACGGTACTTC	CSAPRGGEAYERYF
TRBV29-1	many	.	TRBJ1-1	TGCAGCGTTGGAGCGTGGCAGATGAACACTGAAGCTTTCTTT	CSVGAWQMNTEAFF
TRBV12-3/TRBV12-4	many	.	TRBJ1-5	TGTGCCAGCAGTTGGAGCTATAGCAATCAGCCCCAGCATTTT	CASSWSYSNQPQHF
TRBV6-6	.	.	TRBJ2-7	TGTGCCAATAGCAGTTCTACCCATTACGAGCAGTACTTC	CANSSSTHYEQYF